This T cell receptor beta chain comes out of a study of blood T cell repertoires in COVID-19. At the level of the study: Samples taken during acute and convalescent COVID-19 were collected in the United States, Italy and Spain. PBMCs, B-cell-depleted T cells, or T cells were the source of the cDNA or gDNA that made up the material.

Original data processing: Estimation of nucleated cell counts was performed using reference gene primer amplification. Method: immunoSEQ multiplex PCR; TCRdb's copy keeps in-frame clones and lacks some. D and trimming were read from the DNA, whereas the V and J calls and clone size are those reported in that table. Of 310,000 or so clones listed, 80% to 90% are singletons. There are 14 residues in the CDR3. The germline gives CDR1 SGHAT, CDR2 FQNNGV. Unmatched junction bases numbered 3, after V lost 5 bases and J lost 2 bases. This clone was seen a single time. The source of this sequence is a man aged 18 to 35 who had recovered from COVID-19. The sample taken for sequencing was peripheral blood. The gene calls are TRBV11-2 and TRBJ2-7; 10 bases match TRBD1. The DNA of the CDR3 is TGTGCCAGCAGCGCCGGGACAGGGGCCTACGAGCAGTACTTC. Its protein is CASSAGTGAYEQYF.